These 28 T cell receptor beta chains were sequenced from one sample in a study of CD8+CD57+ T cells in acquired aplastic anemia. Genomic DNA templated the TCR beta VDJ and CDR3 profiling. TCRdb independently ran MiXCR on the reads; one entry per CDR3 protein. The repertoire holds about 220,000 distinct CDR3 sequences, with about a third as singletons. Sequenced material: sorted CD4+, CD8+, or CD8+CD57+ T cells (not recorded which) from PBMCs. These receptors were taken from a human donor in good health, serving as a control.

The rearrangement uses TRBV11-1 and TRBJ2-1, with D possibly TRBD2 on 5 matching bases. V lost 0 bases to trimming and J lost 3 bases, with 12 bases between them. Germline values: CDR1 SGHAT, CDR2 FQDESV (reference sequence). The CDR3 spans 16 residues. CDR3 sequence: CASSLARAGIYNEQFF. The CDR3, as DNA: TGTGCCAGCAGCTTAGCGCGGGCAGGCATCTACAATGAGCAGTTCTTC.

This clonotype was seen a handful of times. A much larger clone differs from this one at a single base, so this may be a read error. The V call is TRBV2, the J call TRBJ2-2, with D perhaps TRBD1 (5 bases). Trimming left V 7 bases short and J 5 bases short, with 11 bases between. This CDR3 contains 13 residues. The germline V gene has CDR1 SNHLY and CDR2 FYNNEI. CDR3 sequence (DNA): TGTGCCAGCAATACCCAGGGTACCGGGGAGCTGTTTTTT. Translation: CASNTQGTGELFF.

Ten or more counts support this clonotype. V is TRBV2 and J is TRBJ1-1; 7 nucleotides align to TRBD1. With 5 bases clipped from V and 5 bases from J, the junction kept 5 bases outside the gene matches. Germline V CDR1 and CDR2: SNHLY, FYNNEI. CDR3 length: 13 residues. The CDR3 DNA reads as TGTGCCAGCAGTCCTCAGGGGGAGACTGAAGCTTTCTTT. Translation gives CASSPQGETEAFF.

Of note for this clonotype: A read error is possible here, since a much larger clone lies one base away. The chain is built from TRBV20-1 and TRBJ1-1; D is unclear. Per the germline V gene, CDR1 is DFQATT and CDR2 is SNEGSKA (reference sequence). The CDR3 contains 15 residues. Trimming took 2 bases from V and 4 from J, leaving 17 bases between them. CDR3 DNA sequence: TGCAGTGCTAGATCGGCGGGGAATTGGACCACTGAAGCTTTCTTT. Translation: CSARSAGNWTTEAFF.

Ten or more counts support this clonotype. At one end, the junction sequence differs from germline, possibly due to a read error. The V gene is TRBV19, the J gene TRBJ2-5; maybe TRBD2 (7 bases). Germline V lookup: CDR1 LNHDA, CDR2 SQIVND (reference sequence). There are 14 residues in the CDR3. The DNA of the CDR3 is TGTGCCAGTAGAGAGGGGGGGGTTCGGGAGACCCAATACTTC. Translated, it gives CASREGGVRETQYF.

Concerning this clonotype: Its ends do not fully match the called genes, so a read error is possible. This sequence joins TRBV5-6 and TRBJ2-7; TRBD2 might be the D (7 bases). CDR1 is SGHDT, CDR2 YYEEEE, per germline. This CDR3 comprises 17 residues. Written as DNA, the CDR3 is TGTGCCAGCAGCTTGGATAGGGGGGCAGCGGGGCCCTACGAGCGGTACTTC. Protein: CASSLDRGAAGPYERYF.

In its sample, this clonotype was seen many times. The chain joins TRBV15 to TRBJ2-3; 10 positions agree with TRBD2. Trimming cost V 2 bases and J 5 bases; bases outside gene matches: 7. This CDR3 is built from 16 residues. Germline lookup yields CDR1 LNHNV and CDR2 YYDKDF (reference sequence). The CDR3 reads CATSRRLAGARDTQYF. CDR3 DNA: TGTGCCACCAGCAGACGTCTAGCGGGAGCAAGAGATACGCAGTATTTT.

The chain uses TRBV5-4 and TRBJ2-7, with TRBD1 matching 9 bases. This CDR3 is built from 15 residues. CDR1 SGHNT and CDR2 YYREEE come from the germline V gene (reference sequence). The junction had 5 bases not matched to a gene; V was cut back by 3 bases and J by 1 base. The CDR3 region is CASSYRDRVSYEQYF. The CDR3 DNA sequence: TGTGCCAGCAGCTACCGGGACAGGGTGTCCTACGAGCAGTACTTC.

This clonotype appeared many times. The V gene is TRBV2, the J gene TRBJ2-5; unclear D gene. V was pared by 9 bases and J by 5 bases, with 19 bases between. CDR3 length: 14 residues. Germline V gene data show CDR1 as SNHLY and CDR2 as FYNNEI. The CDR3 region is CASTFNLFSETQYF. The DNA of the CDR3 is TGTGCCAGTACGTTCAACTTGTTTTCGGAGACCCAGTACTTC. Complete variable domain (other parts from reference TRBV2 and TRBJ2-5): EPEVTQTPSHQVTQMGQEVILRCVPISNHLYFYWYRQILGQKVEFLVSFYNNEISEKSEIFDDQFSVERPDGSNFTLKIRSTKLEDSAMYFCASTFNLFSETQYFGPGTRLLVL.

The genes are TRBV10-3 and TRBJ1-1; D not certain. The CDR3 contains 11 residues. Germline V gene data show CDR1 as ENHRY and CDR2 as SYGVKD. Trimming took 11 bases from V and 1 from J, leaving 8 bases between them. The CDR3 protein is CAAGPNTEAFF. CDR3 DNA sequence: TGTGCCGCGGGTCCGAACACTGAAGCTTTCTTT.

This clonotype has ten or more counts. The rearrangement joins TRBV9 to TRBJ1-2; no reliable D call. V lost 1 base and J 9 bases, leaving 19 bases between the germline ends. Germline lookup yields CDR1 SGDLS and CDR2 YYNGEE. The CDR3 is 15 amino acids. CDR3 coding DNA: TGTGCCAGCAGCGTATCTGGACGACTTATGCCAAGCTACACCTTC. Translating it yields CASSVSGRLMPSYTF. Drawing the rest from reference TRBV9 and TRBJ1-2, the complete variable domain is DSGVTQTPKHLITATGQRVTLRCSPRSGDLSVYWYQQSLDQGLQFLIQYYNGEERAKGNILERFSAQQFPDLHSELNLSSLELGDSALYFCASSVSGRLMPSYTFGSGTRLTVV.

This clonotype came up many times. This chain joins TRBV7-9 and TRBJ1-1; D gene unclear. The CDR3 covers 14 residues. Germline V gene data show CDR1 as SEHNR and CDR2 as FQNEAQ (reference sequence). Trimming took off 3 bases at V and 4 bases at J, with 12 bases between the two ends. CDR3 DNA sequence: TGTGCCAGCAGCTTTTCCCAGCCTGCCACTGAAGCTTTCTTT. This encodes CASSFSQPATEAFF.

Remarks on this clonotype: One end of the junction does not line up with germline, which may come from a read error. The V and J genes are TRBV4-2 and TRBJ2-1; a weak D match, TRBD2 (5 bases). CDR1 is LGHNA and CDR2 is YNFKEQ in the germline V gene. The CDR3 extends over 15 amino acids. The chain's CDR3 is CASTQSGDVYNEQFF. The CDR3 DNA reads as TGTGCCAGCACCCAAAGCGGTGATGTCTACAATGAGCAGTTCTTC.

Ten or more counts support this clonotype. CDR3 bases: TGTGCCAGCAGTTACAGGGGTTATGGCTACACCTTC. This sequence encodes CASSYRGYGYTF. The V gene is TRBV6-6, the J gene TRBJ1-2; possible D gene TRBD1, 5 bases. CDR3 length: 12 amino acids. V shed 2 bases and J shed 5 bases, with 6 bases lying between them. The germline V gene has CDR1 MNHNY and CDR2 SVGAGI (reference sequence).

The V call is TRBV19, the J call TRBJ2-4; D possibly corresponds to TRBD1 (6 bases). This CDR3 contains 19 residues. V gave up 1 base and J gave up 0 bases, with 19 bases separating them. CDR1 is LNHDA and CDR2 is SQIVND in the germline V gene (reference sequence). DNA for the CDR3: TGTGCCAGTAGTATAGGTCCAATCACAGGGACCCTAGCCAAAAACATTCAGTACTTC. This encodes CASSIGPITGTLAKNIQYF.

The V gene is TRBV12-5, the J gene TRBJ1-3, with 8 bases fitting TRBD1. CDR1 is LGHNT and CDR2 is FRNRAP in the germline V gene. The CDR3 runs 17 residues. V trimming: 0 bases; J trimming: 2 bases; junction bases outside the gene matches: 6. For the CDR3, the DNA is TGTGCTAGTGGTTTGGTGGGTATGGACAGGGCTGGAAACACCATATATTTT. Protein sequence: CASGLVGMDRAGNTIYF.

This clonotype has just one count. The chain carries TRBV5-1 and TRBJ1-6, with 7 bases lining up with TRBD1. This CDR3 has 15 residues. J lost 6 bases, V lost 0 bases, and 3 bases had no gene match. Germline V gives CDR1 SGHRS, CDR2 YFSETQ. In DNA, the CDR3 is TGCGCCAGCAGCTTGGACAGGGGTACTAATTCACCCCTCCACTTT. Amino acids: CASSLDRGTNSPLHF. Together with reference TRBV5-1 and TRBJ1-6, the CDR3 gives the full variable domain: KAGVTQTPRYLIKTRGQQVTLSCSPISGHRSVSWYQQTPGQGLQFLFEYFSETQRNKGNFPGRFSGRQFSNSRSEMNVSTLELGDSALYLCASSLDRGTNSPLHFGNGTRLTVT.

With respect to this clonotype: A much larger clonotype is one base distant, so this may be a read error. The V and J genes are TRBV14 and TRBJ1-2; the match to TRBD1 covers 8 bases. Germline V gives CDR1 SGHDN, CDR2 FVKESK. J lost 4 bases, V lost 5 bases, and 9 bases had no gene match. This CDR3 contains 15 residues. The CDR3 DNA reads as TGTGCCAGCAGCGCCTCAGGGGGCCGGATCTATGGCTACACCTTC. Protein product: CASSASGGRIYGYTF.

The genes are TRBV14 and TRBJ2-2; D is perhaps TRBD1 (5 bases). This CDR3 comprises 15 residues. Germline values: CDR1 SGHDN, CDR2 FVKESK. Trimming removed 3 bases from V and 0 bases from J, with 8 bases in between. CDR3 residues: CASSHWTPNTGELFF. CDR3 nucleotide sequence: TGTGCCAGCAGCCACTGGACACCGAACACCGGGGAGCTGTTTTTT.

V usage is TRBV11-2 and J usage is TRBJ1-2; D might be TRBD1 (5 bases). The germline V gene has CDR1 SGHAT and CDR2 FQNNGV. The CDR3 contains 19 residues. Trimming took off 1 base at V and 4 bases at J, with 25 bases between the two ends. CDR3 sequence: CASSLVGSESPWGIYGYTF. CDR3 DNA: TGTGCCAGCAGCTTAGTCGGGTCAGAATCCCCTTGGGGCATCTATGGCTACACCTTC.

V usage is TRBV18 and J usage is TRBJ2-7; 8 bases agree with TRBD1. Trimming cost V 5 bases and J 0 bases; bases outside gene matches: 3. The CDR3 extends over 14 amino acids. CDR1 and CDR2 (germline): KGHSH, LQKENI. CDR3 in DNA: TGTGCCAGCTCAAGCAGGGGGCTCTCCTACGAGCAGTACTTC. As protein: CASSSRGLSYEQYF.

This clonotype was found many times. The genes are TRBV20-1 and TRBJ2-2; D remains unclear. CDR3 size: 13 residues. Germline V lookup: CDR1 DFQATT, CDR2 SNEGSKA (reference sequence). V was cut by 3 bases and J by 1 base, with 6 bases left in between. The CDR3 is CSARSGNTGELFF. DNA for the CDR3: TGCAGTGCTAGGTCGGGGAACACCGGGGAGCTGTTTTTT.

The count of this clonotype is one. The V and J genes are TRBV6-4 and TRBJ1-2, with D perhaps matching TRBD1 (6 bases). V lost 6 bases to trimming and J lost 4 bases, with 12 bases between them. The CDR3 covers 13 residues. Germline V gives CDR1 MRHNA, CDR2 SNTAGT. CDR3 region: CASRVDSGYGYTF. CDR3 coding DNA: TGTGCCAGCAGGGTGGACAGCGGCTATGGCTACACCTTC.

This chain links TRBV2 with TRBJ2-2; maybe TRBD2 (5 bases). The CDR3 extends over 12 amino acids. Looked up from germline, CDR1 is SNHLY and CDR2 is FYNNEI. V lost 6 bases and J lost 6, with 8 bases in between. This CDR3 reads CASRYSAGELFF. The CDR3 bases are TGTGCCAGCAGATATAGCGCCGGGGAGCTGTTTTTT.

The CDR3 spells CAWSRDSTEAFF. CDR3 bases: TGTGCCTGGAGCCGGGACAGCACTGAAGCTTTCTTT. The V call is TRBV30, the J call TRBJ1-1; 7 bases map to TRBD1. The CDR3 loop spans 12 amino acids. J lost 4 bases, V lost 3 bases, and 2 bases had no gene match. Germline CDR1 GTSNPN, CDR2 SVGIG (reference sequence).

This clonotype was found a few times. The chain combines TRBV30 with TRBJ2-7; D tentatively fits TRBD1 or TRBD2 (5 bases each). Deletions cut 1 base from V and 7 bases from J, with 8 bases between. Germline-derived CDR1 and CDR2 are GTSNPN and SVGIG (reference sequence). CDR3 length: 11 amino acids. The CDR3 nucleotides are TGTGCCTGGAGTGGGGGGTATGAGCAGTACTTC. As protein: CAWSGGYEQYF. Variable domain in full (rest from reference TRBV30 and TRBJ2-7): SQTIHQWPATLVQPVGSPLSLECTVEGTSNPNLYWYRQAAGRGLQLLFYSVGIGQISSEVPQNLSASRPQDRQFILSSKKLLLSDSGFYLCAWSGGYEQYFGPGTRLTVT.

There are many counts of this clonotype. Here the CDR3 reads CASSLSTGTEAFF. CDR3 bases: TGTGCCAGCAGCCTCTCGACAGGCACTGAAGCTTTCTTT. This chain joins TRBV7-2 and TRBJ1-1; tentative D call: TRBD1 (6 bases). The CDR3 contains 13 residues. Germline CDR1 reads SGHTA; CDR2 reads FQGNSA. The V and J ends lost 5 bases and 4 bases respectively, with 11 bases between them.

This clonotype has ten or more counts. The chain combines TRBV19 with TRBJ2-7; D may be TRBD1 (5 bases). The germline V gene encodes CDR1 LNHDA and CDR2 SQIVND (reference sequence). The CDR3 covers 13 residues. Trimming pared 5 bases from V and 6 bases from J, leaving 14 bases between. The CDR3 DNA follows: TGTGCCAGTAGTCCAGGACAAACCGGCGAGCAGTACTTC. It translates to CASSPGQTGEQYF.